These T cell receptor beta chains were read from a single sample in a study of blood T cell repertoires in COVID-19. Generated by immunoSEQ multiplex PCR, the TCRdb table keeps only in-frame clones and is missing some. The sample carries some 200,000 clones, 70% to 90% recorded once. The sequenced sample was peripheral blood. Every receptor here comes from a woman in her sixties or seventies with COVID-19, enrolled during active disease. CDR3s include the opening cysteine and the closing phenylalanine or tryptophan. D genes are given only for firm matches. Rows give clone size only sometimes, using once, few, many, or a class for an expanded clone.

TRBJ2-1 | 14 | TRBV19 | . | . | CASSIRQGGNEQFF | TGTGCCAGTAGTATAAGACAGGGAGGCAATGAGCAGTTCTTC
TRBJ2-3 | 16 | TRBV5-6 | . | TRBD1 | CASSLLGTGHRDTQYF | TGTGCCAGCAGCTTGTTAGGGACAGGGCATCGAGATACGCAGTATTTT
TRBJ1-5 | 15 | TRBV5-6 | . | TRBD1 | CASSPGGPGGQPQHF | TGTGCCAGCAGTCCTGGGGGCCCAGGGGGTCAGCCCCAGCATTTT
TRBJ1-1 | 12 | TRBV30 | . | . | CAWSGLSREAFF | TGTGCCTGGAGTGGTCTTAGCCGGGAGGCTTTCTTT
TRBJ2-3 | 17 | TRBV27 | . | . | CASRHNPRVDGADTQYF | TGTGCCAGCAGACACAATCCCCGGGTAGATGGTGCAGATACGCAGTATTTT
TRBJ1-1 | 13 | TRBV5-8 | once | . | CASSWGVVSEAFF | TGTGCCAGCAGCTGGGGAGTCGTTAGTGAAGCTTTCTTT
TRBJ1-2 | 14 | TRBV19 | . | TRBD1 | CASSPQGKEYGYTF | TGTGCCAGTAGTCCACAGGGGAAGGAGTATGGCTACACCTTC
TRBJ1-6 | 15 | TRBV7-9 | . | . | CASSSYNEGNSPLHF | TGTGCCAGCAGCTCATATAACGAGGGTAATTCACCCCTCCACTTT
TRBJ2-1 | 17 | TRBV19 | . | TRBD2 | CASSIVGLAGGYNEQFF | TGTGCCAGTAGTATAGTAGGGCTAGCGGGAGGGTACAATGAGCAGTTCTTC
TRBJ1-5 | 15 | TRBV19 | . | . | CASSIAGASNQPQHF | TGTGCCAGTAGTATAGCTGGGGCGAGCAATCAGCCCCAGCATTTT
TRBJ2-3 | 16 | TRBV6-6 | . | TRBD2 | CASSPPSGRAADTQYF | TGTGCCAGCAGTCCGCCTAGCGGGAGGGCCGCAGATACGCAGTATTTT
TRBJ2-1 | 19 | TRBV19 | . | TRBD2 | CASSTDFASGNPSYNEQFF | TGTGCCAGTAGTACGGACTTTGCTAGCGGGAACCCTTCCTACAATGAGCAGTTCTTC
TRBJ2-5 | 12 | TRBV19 | . | TRBD1 | CAVGDRWETQYF | TGTGCCGTAGGGGACAGGTGGGAGACCCAGTACTTC
TRBJ1-1 | 14 | TRBV29-1 | . | . | CSAERGREGTEAFF | TGCAGCGCTGAGAGAGGGAGGGAAGGTACTGAAGCTTTCTTT
TRBJ1-4 | 16 | TRBV4-3 | . | TRBD1 | CASSQLSTGVEEKLFF | TGCGCCAGCAGCCAACTATCAACAGGGGTGGAAGAAAAACTGTTTTTT
TRBJ1-2 | 14 | TRBV5-8 | . | TRBD1 | CASSPWDRIHGYTF | TGTGCCAGCAGCCCCTGGGACAGGATCCATGGCTACACCTTC
TRBJ2-1 | 15 | TRBV7-3 | . | TRBD2 | CASSLLAGVLNEQFF | TGTGCCAGCAGCTTACTAGCGGGGGTTTTAAATGAGCAGTTCTTC
TRBJ2-5 | 12 | TRBV19 | . | . | CASSGTWETQYF | TGTGCCAGTTCAGGGACTTGGGAGACCCAGTACTTC
TRBJ2-3 | 17 | TRBV7-3 | . | TRBD2 | CASSLMSSGRGTDTQYF | TGTGCCAGCAGCTTAATGAGTAGCGGGAGGGGGACAGATACGCAGTATTTT
TRBJ2-7 | 15 | TRBV7-2 | . | TRBD2 | CASSLELAGHYEQYF | TGTGCCAGCAGCTTAGAGCTAGCGGGGCACTACGAGCAGTACTTC
TRBJ1-2 | 15 | TRBV6-5 | . | TRBD1 | CASSFSAGGWYGYTF | TGTGCCAGCAGTTTCAGTGCAGGGGGCTGGTATGGCTACACCTTC
TRBJ2-7 | 11 | TRBV20-1 | . | TRBD1 | CSMDRVNEQYF | TGCAGTATGGACAGGGTCAACGAGCAGTACTTC
TRBJ1-4 | 15 | TRBV6-1 | . | TRBD1 | CASSDRTGGFEKLFF | TGTGCCAGCAGTGACCGGACAGGGGGCTTTGAAAAACTGTTTTTT
TRBJ1-3 | 13 | TRBV30 | . | . | CAWTGESGNTIYF | TGTGCCTGGACAGGGGAATCTGGAAACACCATATATTTT
TRBJ2-7 | 15 | TRBV7-2 | . | TRBD2 | CASSLGGLAAYEQYF | TGTGCCAGCAGCTTAGGAGGACTAGCGGCCTACGAGCAGTACTTC
TRBJ2-2 | 14 | TRBV3-1/TRBV3-2 | . | TRBD2 | CASSLRGGPGELFF | TGTGCCAGCAGCCTACGGGGGGGGCCCGGGGAGCTGTTTTTT
TRBJ2-7 | 13 | TRBV6-2/TRBV6-3 | once | TRBD1 | CASSWDRTYEQYF | TGTGCCAGCAGTTGGGACAGAACCTACGAGCAGTACTTC
TRBJ2-7 | 12 | TRBV29-1 | . | . | CSGLTGAYEQYF | TGCAGCGGCCTTACAGGAGCCTACGAGCAGTACTTC
TRBJ2-7 | 14 | TRBV28 | few | . | CASRQNRDFYEQYF | TGTGCCAGCAGACAAAACAGGGATTTCTACGAGCAGTACTTC
TRBJ2-3 | 15 | TRBV11-2 | . | . | CASSLGGSSTDTQYF | TGTGCCAGCAGCTTAGGCGGCAGCTCCACAGATACGCAGTATTTT
TRBJ1-4 | 13 | TRBV6-5 | . | . | CASSAGHDEKLFF | TGTGCCAGCAGCGCTGGACACGACGAAAAACTGTTTTTT
TRBJ1-4 | 16 | TRBV19 | . | . | CASSEQSGTPNEKLFF | TGTGCCAGTAGTGAACAGTCCGGGACACCTAATGAAAAACTGTTTTTT
TRBJ1-6 | 13 | TRBV10-2 | . | . | CASSELVGSPLHF | TGCGCCAGCAGTGAGCTAGTAGGTTCACCCCTCCACTTT
TRBJ1-1 | 14 | TRBV19 | few | . | CASSYKQPYDEAFF | TGTGCCAGTAGTTATAAACAACCGTATGATGAAGCTTTCTTT
TRBJ1-3 | 15 | TRBV5-6 | . | . | CASSLVRVQGNTIYF | TGTGCCAGCAGCTTGGTACGGGTTCAAGGAAACACCATATATTTT
TRBJ1-2 | 13 | TRBV7-2 | . | TRBD1 | CASSEDRDNGYTF | TGTGCCAGCAGCGAGGACAGGGATAATGGCTACACCTTC
TRBJ2-3 | 16 | TRBV7-9 | . | TRBD1 | CASSTWRQGGTDTQYF | TGTGCCAGCAGCACCTGGAGACAGGGTGGGACAGATACGCAGTATTTT
TRBJ2-1 | 14 | TRBV19 | . | . | CASSIMPGLNEQFF | TGTGCCAGTAGTATCATGCCGGGTCTTAATGAGCAGTTCTTC
TRBJ2-2 | 15 | TRBV13 | . | . | CASSSGTPNTGELFF | TGTGCCAGCAGCTCCGGGACACCGAACACCGGGGAGCTGTTTTTT
TRBJ2-2 | 18 | TRBV13 | . | TRBD2 | CASSLGLAGYTNTGELFF | TGTGCCAGCAGCTTAGGACTAGCGGGGTACACTAACACCGGGGAGCTGTTTTTT
TRBJ1-4 | 14 | TRBV18 | . | TRBD1 | CASTEDRLFEKLFF | TGTGCCAGCACGGAGGACAGGCTTTTTGAAAAACTGTTTTTT
TRBJ2-7 | 15 | TRBV5-8 | . | TRBD1 | CASSRGQGAFYEQYF | TGTGCCAGCAGCCGGGGACAGGGGGCCTTCTACGAGCAGTACTTC
TRBJ1-1 | 16 | TRBV27 | . | . | CASSFSPQQGNTEAFF | TGTGCCAGCAGTTTCTCCCCCCAACAGGGAAACACTGAAGCTTTCTTT
TRBJ1-5 | 15 | TRBV12-5 | once | TRBD1 | CASGPGQGGDQPQHF | TGTGCTAGTGGTCCCGGACAGGGTGGGGATCAGCCCCAGCATTTT
TRBJ2-7 | 15 | TRBV19 | . | TRBD1 | CASSITGQGPHEQYF | TGTGCCAGTAGTATCACGGGACAGGGGCCCCACGAGCAGTACTTC
TRBJ1-1 | 14 | TRBV5-4 | . | . | CASSLAVGVTEAFF | TGTGCCAGCAGCTTGGCCGTCGGGGTTACTGAAGCTTTCTTT
TRBJ1-5 | 15 | TRBV7-6 | . | TRBD1 | CASSLGGDRDQPQHF | TGTGCCAGCAGCTTAGGTGGAGACAGGGATCAGCCCCAGCATTTT
TRBJ2-7 | 15 | TRBV7-8 | . | TRBD2 | CASSLASGGSYEQYF | TGTGCCAGCAGCTTAGCTAGCGGGGGCTCCTACGAGCAGTACTTC
TRBJ2-3 | 16 | TRBV3-1/TRBV3-2 | . | TRBD2 | CASSQAPAGGTDTQYF | TGTGCCAGCAGCCAAGCTCCAGCGGGGGGAACAGATACGCAGTATTTT
TRBJ2-1 | 15 | TRBV27 | . | TRBD2 | CASSLGLAAYNEQFF | TGTGCCAGCAGTTTAGGACTAGCGGCGTACAATGAGCAGTTCTTC
TRBJ1-4 | 14 | TRBV13 | few | . | CASSTPVHGEKLFF | TGTGCCAGCAGCACCCCTGTTCACGGGGAAAAACTGTTTTTT
TRBJ1-3 | 14 | TRBV10-2 | . | TRBD1 | CASRSGTGGNTIYF | TGCGCCAGCAGATCCGGGACAGGCGGAAACACCATATATTTT